The rows below give T cell receptor beta chains drawn from one sample of a study of blood T cell repertoires in COVID-19. This table comes from immunoSEQ multiplex PCR, and its TCRdb copy is limited to in-frame clones, with some not included. The repertoire holds some 130,000 clones, with around 78% as singletons. Sequencing was done on a sample of peripheral blood. These receptor sequences come from a human donor in a cohort sampled during active COVID-19. The CDR3 runs from the conserved cysteine through the conserved F or W. Each record gives: CDR3 protein, V gene, clone size, CDR3 length. Size is stated for part of the rows, as once, few or many counts, or as a class when the clone is expanded.

CATSRAGTGRYNEQFF | TRBV15 | NA | 16
CASSFRTGSSTDTQYF | TRBV5-1 | NA | 16
CASSYSELAGGEGTDTQYF | TRBV6-7 | NA | 19
CATQTQSSGNTIYF | TRBV7-9 | NA | 14
CASSPDRGGGWTQYF | TRBV6-5 | NA | 15
CASRPRGFDTQYF | TRBV25-1 | NA | 13
CASSFRVGQPQHF | TRBV27 | NA | 13
CASSLRPRQANTEAFF | TRBV11-2 | NA | 16
CASRGGEGAYEQYF | TRBV6-5 | NA | 14
CASSTPWPGSANTEAFF | TRBV19 | few | 17
CSAGETDGYTF | TRBV20-1 | NA | 11
CASRGRRYTEAFF | TRBV9 | NA | 13
CASSSTGTTFQETQYF | TRBV6-5 | NA | 16
CASSPPPGTVSGNTIYF | TRBV5-4 | NA | 17
CASTLGGIAFF | TRBV2 | NA | 11
CSVVSAGENTEAFF | TRBV29-1 | NA | 14
CASSPRLAGRTDTQYF | TRBV7-6 | NA | 16
CASSFGTSGGEETQYF | TRBV11-3 | NA | 16
CASSYEVTGEQYF | TRBV6-5 | NA | 13
CASSLQEAYGYTF | TRBV5-6 | NA | 13
CASSLMTSGVRETQYF | TRBV13 | NA | 16
CASSYAGGQPQHF | TRBV6-5 | NA | 13
CAWRETTGYNSPLHF | TRBV30 | NA | 15
CAISGPTNTEAFF | TRBV10-3 | few | 13
CASRRGRGDTGELFF | TRBV6-5 | NA | 15
CASSLSTSVDEQYF | TRBV7-9 | once | 14
CASSRDRTGANEQFF | TRBV10-1 | NA | 15
CSVEVQGSDQPQHF | TRBV29-1 | NA | 14
CASAAGLAGTGELFF | TRBV11-2 | once | 15
CAISESGGPEAFF | TRBV10-3 | NA | 13
CASSLGTSGGREQYF | TRBV5-4 | once | 15
CASSLTNAGFQYF | TRBV7-2 | NA | 13
CASSVDRGGEKLFF | TRBV25-1 | NA | 14
CSALRDINTGELFF | TRBV29-1 | NA | 14
CASRGTSGHTGELFF | TRBV6-5 | NA | 15
CSVEGRDTPYEQYF | TRBV29-1 | NA | 14
CASSLRQGGDSPLHF | TRBV5-6 | NA | 15